This T cell receptor beta chain was recovered during a study of blood T cell repertoires in COVID-19. The CDR3 runs to 14 residues. Germline V CDR1 and CDR2: WNHNN, SYGVQD (reference sequence). Trimming shortened V by 3 bases and J by 8 bases, and 15 bases separated the two germline ends. Recruitment covered fewer than 25 US areas and drew participants whose ages spanned about 18 to 90 years. Clinical histories supplied by participants themselves formed the basis of cohort assignment. A COVID-19 case had been met by exposed participants during the 2 weeks before study entry. Authors' processing steps: By means of reference gene primer amplification, nucleated cell counts were estimated. Using immunoSEQ multiplex PCR, the repertoire was profiled, and TCRdb retains in-frame clones only, with some absent. That table furnishes V, J and clone size, whereas the DNA furnished D and trimming. The sample has hundreds of thousands of clones, roughly 80% seen once; the top ten hold about 5%.

The rearrangement joins TRBV10-1 to TRBJ2-3; D is perhaps TRBD1 (6 bases). The TCR was taken from a man aged 35 to 55 who had been exposed to COVID-19. What was sequenced was PBMCs or T cells enriched from blood (not recorded which). The CDR3 reads CASSEQGPSPTQYF. The CDR3 nucleotides are TGCGCCAGCAGTGAACAGGGACCGAGTCCTACGCAGTATTTT.